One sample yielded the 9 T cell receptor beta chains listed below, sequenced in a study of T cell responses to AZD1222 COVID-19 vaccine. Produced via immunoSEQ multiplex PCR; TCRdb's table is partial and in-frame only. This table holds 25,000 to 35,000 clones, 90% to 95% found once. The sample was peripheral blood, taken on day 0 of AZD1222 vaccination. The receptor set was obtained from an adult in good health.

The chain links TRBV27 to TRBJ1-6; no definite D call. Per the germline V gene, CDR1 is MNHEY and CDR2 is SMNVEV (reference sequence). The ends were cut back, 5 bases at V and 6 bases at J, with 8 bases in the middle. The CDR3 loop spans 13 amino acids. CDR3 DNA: TGTGCCAGCAGTCTCACTCCTAATTCACCCCTCCACTTT. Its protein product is CASSLTPNSPLHF.

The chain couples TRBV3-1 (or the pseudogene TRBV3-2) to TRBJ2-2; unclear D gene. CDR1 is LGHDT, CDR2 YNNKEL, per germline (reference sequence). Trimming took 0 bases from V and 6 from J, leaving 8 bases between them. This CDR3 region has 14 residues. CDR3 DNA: TGTGCCAGCAGCCAAGAGGTGACCTCCGGGGAGCTGTTTTTT. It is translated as CASSQEVTSGELFF.

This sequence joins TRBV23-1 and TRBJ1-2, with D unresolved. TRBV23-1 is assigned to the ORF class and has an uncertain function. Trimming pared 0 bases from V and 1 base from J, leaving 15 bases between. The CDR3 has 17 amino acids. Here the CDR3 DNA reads TGCGCCAGCAGTCAATCGTACGGGCCCTTTTTTAACTATGGCTACACCTTC. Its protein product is CASSQSYGPFFNYGYTF.

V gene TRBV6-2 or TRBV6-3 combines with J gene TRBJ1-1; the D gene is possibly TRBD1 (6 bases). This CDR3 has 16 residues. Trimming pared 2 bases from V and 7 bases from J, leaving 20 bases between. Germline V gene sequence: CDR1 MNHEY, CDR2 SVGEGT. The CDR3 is CASSYGGVPRSNEAFF. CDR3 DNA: TGTGCCAGCAGTTACGGGGGCGTTCCCCGTTCGAATGAAGCTTTCTTT.

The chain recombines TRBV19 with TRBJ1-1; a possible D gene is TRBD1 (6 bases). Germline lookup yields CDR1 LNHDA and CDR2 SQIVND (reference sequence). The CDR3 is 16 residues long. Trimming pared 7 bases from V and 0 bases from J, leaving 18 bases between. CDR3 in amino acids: CASKEQGNMMNTEAFF. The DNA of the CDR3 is TGTGCCAGTAAGGAACAGGGAAACATGATGAACACTGAAGCTTTCTTT. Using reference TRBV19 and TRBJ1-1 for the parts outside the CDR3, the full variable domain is DGGITQSPKYLFRKEGQNVTLSCEQNLNHDAMYWYRQDPGQGLRLIYYSQIVNDFQKGDIAEGYSVSREKKESFPLTVTSAQKNPTAFYLCASKEQGNMMNTEAFFGQGTRLTVV.

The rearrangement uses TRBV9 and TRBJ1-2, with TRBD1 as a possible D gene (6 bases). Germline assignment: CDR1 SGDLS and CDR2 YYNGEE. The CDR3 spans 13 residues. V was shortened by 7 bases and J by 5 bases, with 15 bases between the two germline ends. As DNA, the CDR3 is TGTGCCAGCGAGAGGGGGGGTTGGTATGGCTACACCTTC. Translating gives CASERGGWYGYTF.

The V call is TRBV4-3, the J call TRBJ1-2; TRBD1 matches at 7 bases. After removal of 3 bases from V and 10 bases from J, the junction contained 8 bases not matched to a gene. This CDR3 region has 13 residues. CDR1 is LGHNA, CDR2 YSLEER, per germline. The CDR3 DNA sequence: TGCGCCAGCAGCCAGCCTACAGGGGTGGACTACACCTTC. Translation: CASSQPTGVDYTF.

CDR3 sequence: CASSEATTAPNEKLFF. The CDR3, as DNA: TGTGCCAGCAGTGAAGCGACGACCGCCCCAAATGAAAAACTGTTTTTT. The J gene is TRBJ1-4, the V gene TRBV6-1; D remains unclear. Germline V gives CDR1 MNHNS, CDR2 SASEGT. The CDR3 length is 16 residues. Trimming took 0 bases from V and 5 from J, leaving 13 bases between them.

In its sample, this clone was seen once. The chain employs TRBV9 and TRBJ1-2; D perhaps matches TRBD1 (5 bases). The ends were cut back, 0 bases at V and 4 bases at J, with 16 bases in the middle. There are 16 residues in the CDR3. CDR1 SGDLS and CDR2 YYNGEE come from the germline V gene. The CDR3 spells CASSVAGREHRYGYTF. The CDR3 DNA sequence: TGTGCCAGCAGCGTAGCAGGCAGGGAACACCGCTATGGCTACACCTTC.